This T cell receptor beta chain was captured by sequencing in a study of blood T cell repertoires in COVID-19. Study summary: Samples came from the United States, Italy and Spain, spanning acute and convalescent COVID-19.

This clone was recorded once. With 7 bases clipped from V and 3 bases from J, the junction kept 7 bases outside the gene matches. The CDR3 spans 14 residues. Germline V gene lookup returns CDR1 WSHSY and CDR2 SAAADI. Authors' methods: The authors estimated nucleated cell counts from reference gene primer amplification. The method was immunoSEQ multiplex PCR; TCRdb's version includes in-frame clones alone and lacks a portion of them. The DNA gave D and trimming, while V, J and clone size come from that table. Of 110,000 to 150,000 clones in the sample, roughly 89% are singletons; the top ten hold around 4.5%.

The receptor comes from a man aged 50 or older who had recovered from COVID-19. The rearrangement uses TRBV10-2 and TRBJ1-1, with 8 positions matching TRBD1. Sequenced material: PBMCs or T cells enriched from blood (not recorded which). CDR3 region: CASNTAGGYTEAFF. The DNA for the CDR3 is TGCGCCAGCAACACGGCAGGGGGCTACACTGAAGCTTTCTTT.